The rows below give T cell receptor beta chains drawn from one sample of a study of blood T cell repertoires in COVID-19. This table comes from immunoSEQ multiplex PCR, and its TCRdb copy is limited to in-frame clones, with some not included. This sample has 300,000 to 450,000 clones, with about 85% found just once. Sequences were obtained from peripheral blood. The receptors were sampled from a woman in her late teens or twenties with acute or convalescent COVID-19. Each CDR3 is given with its conserved first and last residue. The D gene is left open where the match is weak. The size entry is marked missing in some rows and otherwise reads once, few, many or a size class.

d_call: NA
j_call: TRBJ1-5
clone_size: NA
v_call: TRBV18
cdr3_aa: CASSPLQGSNQPQHF
cdr3_nt: TGTGCCAGCTCACCACTCCAGGGAAGCAATCAGCCCCAGCATTTT

d_call: TRBD1
j_call: TRBJ1-1
clone_size: NA
v_call: TRBV6-6
cdr3_aa: CASSYSDGRGSTEAFF
cdr3_nt: TGTGCCAGCAGTTACTCGGATGGCAGGGGGTCCACTGAAGCTTTCTTT

d_call: NA
j_call: TRBJ2-1
clone_size: NA
v_call: TRBV7-3
cdr3_aa: CASSPFDDRSYNEQFF
cdr3_nt: TGTGCCAGCAGCCCGTTCGATGATAGATCCTACAATGAGCAGTTCTTC

d_call: NA
j_call: TRBJ2-3
clone_size: few
v_call: TRBV6-1
cdr3_aa: CASSEVTGRGSDTQYF
cdr3_nt: TGTGCCAGCAGTGAAGTGACAGGTCGAGGCTCAGATACGCAGTATTTT

d_call: NA
j_call: TRBJ2-7
clone_size: NA
v_call: TRBV28
cdr3_aa: CASSLGLLKRRRWEQYF
cdr3_nt: TGTGCCAGCAGTTTAGGGTTACTAAAACGTCGAAGGTGGGAGCAGTACTTC

d_call: NA
j_call: TRBJ2-5
clone_size: NA
v_call: TRBV5-6
cdr3_aa: CASSLGQRETQYF
cdr3_nt: TGTGCCAGCAGCTTGGGACAAAGGGAGACCCAGTACTTC

d_call: NA
j_call: TRBJ1-2
clone_size: NA
v_call: TRBV6-5
cdr3_aa: CASRLGATYGYTF
cdr3_nt: TGTGCCTCCAGGCTGGGGGCGACCTATGGCTACACCTTC

d_call: NA
j_call: TRBJ1-1
clone_size: once
v_call: TRBV13
cdr3_aa: CASSSPGDTEAFF
cdr3_nt: TGTGCCAGCAGCTCGCCAGGGGACACTGAAGCTTTCTTT

d_call: NA
j_call: TRBJ2-1
clone_size: NA
v_call: TRBV19
cdr3_aa: CATRGAREVHNEQFF
cdr3_nt: TGTGCCACTAGGGGGGCCAGGGAAGTCCACAATGAGCAGTTCTTC

d_call: TRBD1
j_call: TRBJ1-1
clone_size: NA
v_call: TRBV12-5
cdr3_aa: CASGLGTQGTEAFF
cdr3_nt: TGTGCTAGTGGTTTAGGGACACAGGGGACTGAAGCTTTCTTT

d_call: NA
j_call: TRBJ2-1
clone_size: once
v_call: TRBV15
cdr3_aa: CATSRGGNEQFF
cdr3_nt: TGTGCCACCAGCAGGGGGGGCAATGAGCAGTTCTTC

d_call: TRBD1
j_call: TRBJ1-6
clone_size: NA
v_call: TRBV28
cdr3_aa: CASRRQGVSSPLHF
cdr3_nt: TGTGCCAGCAGGCGACAGGGAGTATCATCACCCCTCCACTTT

d_call: TRBD1
j_call: TRBJ1-4
clone_size: NA
v_call: TRBV19
cdr3_aa: CASSIRVRNQGATNEKLFF
cdr3_nt: TGTGCCAGTAGTATAAGGGTGAGGAATCAGGGGGCGACTAATGAAAAACTGTTTTTT

d_call: TRBD2
j_call: TRBJ2-7
clone_size: NA
v_call: TRBV6-5
cdr3_aa: CASRPGLAIDEQYF
cdr3_nt: TGTGCCAGCAGGCCGGGACTAGCTATCGACGAGCAGTACTTC

d_call: NA
j_call: TRBJ2-7
clone_size: NA
v_call: TRBV11-2
cdr3_aa: CASSLDYGQNYEQYF
cdr3_nt: TGTGCCAGCAGCTTAGATTACGGACAGAACTACGAGCAGTACTTC

d_call: NA
j_call: TRBJ2-7
clone_size: NA
v_call: TRBV9
cdr3_aa: CASSLYPGEQYF
cdr3_nt: TGTGCCAGCAGCCTCTACCCGGGCGAGCAGTACTTC

d_call: NA
j_call: TRBJ2-7
clone_size: NA
v_call: TRBV7-9
cdr3_aa: CASSLKGYEQYF
cdr3_nt: TGTGCCAGCAGCTTAAAGGGGTACGAGCAGTACTTC

d_call: TRBD1
j_call: TRBJ1-3
clone_size: NA
v_call: TRBV18
cdr3_aa: CASSPYRGHRSGNTIYF
cdr3_nt: TGTGCCAGCTCACCCTACAGGGGCCACCGCTCTGGAAACACCATATATTTT

d_call: NA
j_call: TRBJ1-1
clone_size: NA
v_call: TRBV19
cdr3_aa: CASKGGGRNTEAFF
cdr3_nt: TGTGCCTCCAAGGGGGGGGGTCGGAACACTGAAGCTTTCTTT

d_call: TRBD1
j_call: TRBJ1-1
clone_size: NA
v_call: TRBV19
cdr3_aa: CASRQGQMNTEAFF
cdr3_nt: TGTGCCAGCCGACAGGGACAGATGAACACTGAAGCTTTCTTT

d_call: NA
j_call: TRBJ2-3
clone_size: NA
v_call: TRBV27
cdr3_aa: CASTPLGAVPDTQYF
cdr3_nt: TGTGCCAGCACCCCCCTAGGTGCGGTTCCAGATACGCAGTATTTT

d_call: NA
j_call: TRBJ1-1
clone_size: NA
v_call: TRBV2
cdr3_aa: CASSHGGGEGSEAFF
cdr3_nt: TGTGCCAGCAGCCATGGGGGGGGAGAGGGGAGCGAAGCTTTCTTT

d_call: TRBD1
j_call: TRBJ1-2
clone_size: NA
v_call: TRBV25-1
cdr3_aa: CASSELGQGSGYGYTF
cdr3_nt: TGTGCCAGCAGTGAATTGGGACAGGGGTCTGGATATGGCTACACCTTC

d_call: NA
j_call: TRBJ1-3
clone_size: NA
v_call: TRBV6-5
cdr3_aa: CASRLNVDSGNTIYF
cdr3_nt: TGTGCCAGCAGACTGAACGTTGACTCTGGAAACACCATATATTTT

d_call: TRBD2
j_call: TRBJ2-2
clone_size: NA
v_call: TRBV5-6
cdr3_aa: CASSLGLAGGWNTGELFF
cdr3_nt: TGTGCCAGCAGCTTGGGACTAGCGGGGGGTTGGAACACCGGGGAGCTGTTTTTT

d_call: NA
j_call: TRBJ2-1
clone_size: NA
v_call: TRBV5-6
cdr3_aa: CASSFGGREQFF
cdr3_nt: TGTGCCAGCAGCTTTGGGGGCAGGGAGCAGTTCTTC

d_call: TRBD2
j_call: TRBJ2-2
clone_size: NA
v_call: TRBV3-1/TRBV3-2
cdr3_aa: CASSPGLADTGELFF
cdr3_nt: TGTGCCAGCAGCCCGGGACTAGCGGACACCGGGGAGCTGTTTTTT

d_call: NA
j_call: TRBJ2-1
clone_size: NA
v_call: TRBV5-6
cdr3_aa: CASSLYFGGAEQFF
cdr3_nt: TGTGCCAGCAGCTTGTATTTTGGGGGGGCTGAGCAGTTCTTC

d_call: TRBD1
j_call: TRBJ2-7
clone_size: once
v_call: TRBV7-9
cdr3_aa: CASSSTGGYEQYF
cdr3_nt: TGTGCCAGCAGCTCTACAGGGGGCTACGAGCAGTACTTC

d_call: TRBD1
j_call: TRBJ2-7
clone_size: NA
v_call: TRBV4-1
cdr3_aa: CASSHLLDRDEQYF
cdr3_nt: TGCGCCAGCAGCCACCTCCTAGACAGGGACGAGCAGTACTTC

d_call: NA
j_call: TRBJ2-1
clone_size: NA
v_call: TRBV18
cdr3_aa: CASSPPAQGFYNEQFF
cdr3_nt: TGTGCCAGCTCACCACCCGCACAGGGTTTCTACAATGAGCAGTTCTTC

d_call: TRBD2
j_call: TRBJ2-7
clone_size: NA
v_call: TRBV3-1/TRBV3-2
cdr3_aa: CASSQVGGGYEQYF
cdr3_nt: TGTGCCAGCAGCCAAGTCGGGGGGGGCTACGAGCAGTACTTC

d_call: NA
j_call: TRBJ1-3
clone_size: NA
v_call: TRBV21-1
cdr3_aa: CARRRRFSGNTIYF
cdr3_nt: TGTGCCAGACGGAGACGATTCTCTGGAAACACCATATATTTT

d_call: NA
j_call: TRBJ2-3
clone_size: NA
v_call: TRBV9
cdr3_aa: CASSVAGDTQYF
cdr3_nt: TGTGCCAGCAGCGTGGCCGGGGATACGCAGTATTTT

d_call: TRBD1
j_call: TRBJ1-1
clone_size: NA
v_call: TRBV5-5
cdr3_aa: CASSPTGTGEVNTEAFF
cdr3_nt: TGTGCCAGCAGTCCAACCGGGACAGGGGAAGTGAACACTGAAGCTTTCTTT

d_call: TRBD1
j_call: TRBJ2-3
clone_size: few
v_call: TRBV15
cdr3_aa: CATSRGQGITDTQYF
cdr3_nt: TGTGCCACCAGCAGAGGACAGGGCATCACAGATACGCAGTATTTT

d_call: TRBD1
j_call: TRBJ1-5
clone_size: few
v_call: TRBV5-5
cdr3_aa: CASSSGTGAEPQHF
cdr3_nt: TGTGCCAGCAGCTCCGGGACAGGGGCCGAGCCCCAGCATTTT

d_call: TRBD1
j_call: TRBJ2-7
clone_size: NA
v_call: TRBV15
cdr3_aa: CATSRDRDSYEQYF
cdr3_nt: TGTGCCACCAGCCGGGACAGAGATAGCTACGAGCAGTACTTC

d_call: NA
j_call: TRBJ2-1
clone_size: NA
v_call: TRBV4-2
cdr3_aa: CASSYERGNEQFF
cdr3_nt: TGTGCCAGCAGCTATGAACGGGGGAATGAGCAGTTCTTC

d_call: TRBD1
j_call: TRBJ1-2
clone_size: NA
v_call: TRBV27
cdr3_aa: CASSWRGRGGYTF
cdr3_nt: TGTGCCAGCAGCTGGAGGGGGCGTGGTGGCTACACCTTC

d_call: TRBD2
j_call: TRBJ2-5
clone_size: NA
v_call: TRBV5-6
cdr3_aa: CASSWGPGAGGYQETQYF
cdr3_nt: TGTGCCAGCAGCTGGGGCCCAGGGGCGGGAGGGTACCAAGAGACCCAGTACTTC

d_call: TRBD1
j_call: TRBJ2-2
clone_size: NA
v_call: TRBV19
cdr3_aa: CASQQGAANTGELFF
cdr3_nt: TGTGCCAGTCAACAGGGGGCCGCGAACACCGGGGAGCTGTTTTTT

d_call: NA
j_call: TRBJ2-7
clone_size: NA
v_call: TRBV5-5
cdr3_aa: CASSRAGAYDPTTTYEQYF
cdr3_nt: TGTGCCAGCAGCCGAGCAGGGGCTTACGACCCTACCACAACCTACGAGCAGTACTTC

d_call: NA
j_call: TRBJ2-5
clone_size: NA
v_call: TRBV7-2
cdr3_aa: CASSLGATETQYF
cdr3_nt: TGTGCCAGCAGCTTAGGAGCTACGGAGACCCAGTACTTC

d_call: TRBD2
j_call: TRBJ2-7
clone_size: NA
v_call: TRBV3-1/TRBV3-2
cdr3_aa: CASSPGRGEQYF
cdr3_nt: TGTGCCAGCAGCCCAGGGCGGGGGGAGCAGTACTTC